This T cell receptor (beta chain) was recovered during a study of T cell repertoires in cytomegalovirus infection. Across the whole study: Through public TCR beta signatures, both CMV infection and matching HLA type were indicated.

With regard to this clonotype: Its matching antigen is unknown.

Trimming stripped 2 bases from V and 6 bases from J, with 17 bases between. The CDR3 has 15 residues. CDR1 SGHVS and CDR2 FNYEAQ come from the germline V gene. Using its own MiXCR run on the reads, TCRdb lists one record per CDR3 protein. The sample contains about 890,000 distinct CDR3 sequences, 31% of which appear only once. This TCR was sampled from a human donor in good health (CMV status not recorded). Some clones in this sample may be carry-over from other donors' samples. The chain is built from TRBV7-6 and TRBJ2-7; D is undetermined. Sample: cultured CD8+ T cells from PBMCs, taken from culture after CMV antigen stimulation. The CDR3 sequence: CASSLSAAATGEQYF. As DNA, the CDR3 is TGTGCCAGCAGCTTATCAGCCGCGGCTACTGGCGAGCAGTACTTC.